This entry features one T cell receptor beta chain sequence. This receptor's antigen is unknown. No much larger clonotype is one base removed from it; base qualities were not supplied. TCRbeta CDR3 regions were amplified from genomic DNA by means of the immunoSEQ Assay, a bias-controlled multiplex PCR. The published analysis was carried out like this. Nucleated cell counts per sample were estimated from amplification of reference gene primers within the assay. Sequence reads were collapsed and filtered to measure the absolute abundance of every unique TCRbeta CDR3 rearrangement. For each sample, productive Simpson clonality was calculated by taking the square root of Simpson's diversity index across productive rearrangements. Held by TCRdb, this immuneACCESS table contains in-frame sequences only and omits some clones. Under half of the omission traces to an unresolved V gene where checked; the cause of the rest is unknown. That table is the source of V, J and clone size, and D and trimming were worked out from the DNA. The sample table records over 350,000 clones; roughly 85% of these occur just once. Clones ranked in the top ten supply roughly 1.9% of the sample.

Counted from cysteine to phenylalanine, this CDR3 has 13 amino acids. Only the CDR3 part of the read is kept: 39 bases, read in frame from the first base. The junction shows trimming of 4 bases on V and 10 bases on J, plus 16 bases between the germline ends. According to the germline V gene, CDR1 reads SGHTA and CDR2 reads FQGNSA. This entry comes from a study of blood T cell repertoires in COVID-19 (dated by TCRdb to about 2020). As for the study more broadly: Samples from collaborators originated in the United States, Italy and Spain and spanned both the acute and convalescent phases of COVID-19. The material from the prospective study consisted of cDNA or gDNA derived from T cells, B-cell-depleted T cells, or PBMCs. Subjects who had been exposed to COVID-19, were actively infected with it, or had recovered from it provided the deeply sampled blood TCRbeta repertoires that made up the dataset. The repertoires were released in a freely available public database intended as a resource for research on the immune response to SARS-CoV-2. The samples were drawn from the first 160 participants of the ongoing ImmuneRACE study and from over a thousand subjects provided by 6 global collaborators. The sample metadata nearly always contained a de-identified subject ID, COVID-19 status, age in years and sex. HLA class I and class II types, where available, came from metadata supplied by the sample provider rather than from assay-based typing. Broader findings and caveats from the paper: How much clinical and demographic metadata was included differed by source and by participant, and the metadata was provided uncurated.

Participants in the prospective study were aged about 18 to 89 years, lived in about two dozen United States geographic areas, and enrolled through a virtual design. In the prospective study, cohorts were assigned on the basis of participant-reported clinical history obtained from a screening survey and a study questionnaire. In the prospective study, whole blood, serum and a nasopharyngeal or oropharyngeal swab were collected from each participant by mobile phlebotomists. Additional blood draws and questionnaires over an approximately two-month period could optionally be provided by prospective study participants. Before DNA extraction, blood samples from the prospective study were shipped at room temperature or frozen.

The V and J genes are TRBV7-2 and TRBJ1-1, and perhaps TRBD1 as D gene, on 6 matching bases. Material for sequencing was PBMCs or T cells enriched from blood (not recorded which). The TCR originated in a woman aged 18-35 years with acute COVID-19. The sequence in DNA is TGTGCCAGCAGCTCACTACAGGGTTTCGGAGCTTTCTTT. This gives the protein CASSSLQGFGAFF.